This T cell receptor beta chain was sequenced in a study of T cell repertoires in cytomegalovirus infection. Study background: Evidence of both CMV infection and a matching HLA type came from public TCR beta signatures.

TCRdb processed the reads anew with MiXCR; each CDR3 protein has one entry. The top ten clones hold more than 10% of a sample with 310,000 or so distinct CDR3 sequences, more than 20% of them seen once. Overall study findings and caveats: The cumulative frequency of public TCR beta families distinguished individuals who carried CMV together with the relevant HLA. Dominating the ex vivo response were HLA-C-restricted CMV-specific TCR beta clonotypes.

Remarks on this clonotype: Antigen unknown.

CDR1 and CDR2 (germline): SGHVS, FNYEAQ. V was clipped by 3 bases and J by 7 bases, with 7 bases between them. This CDR3 spans 11 amino acids. The input for sequencing was cultured PBMCs, taken from culture after CMV antigen stimulation. This clonotype was sampled from a human donor in good health (CMV status not recorded). Some clones in this sample may be carry-over from other donors' samples. This chain uses TRBV7-6 with TRBJ2-7; D may be TRBD2 (5 bases). The CDR3 protein is CASSFPGEQYF. The CDR3, as DNA: TGTGCCAGCAGCTTCCCGGGGGAGCAGTACTTC.